The 10 T cell receptor beta chains below were found in one sample sequenced in a study of radiotherapy plus CTLA-4 blockade in lung cancer. Clones were read by immunoSEQ multiplex PCR, and TCRdb kept only the in-frame ones, dropping some. Of approximately 40,000 clones listed, 80% to 90% are singletons. The sample consisted of peripheral blood, taken from a patient treated with radiotherapy plus ipilimumab. The receptors come from a human donor with non-small cell lung cancer whose response to radiotherapy plus ipilimumab could not be evaluated.

This sequence joins TRBV5-4 and TRBJ2-3, with 8 positions matching TRBD1. V shed 4 bases and J 2 bases; nucleotides not matched to a gene: 6. There are 15 residues in the CDR3. Germline CDR1 reads SGHNT; CDR2 reads YYREEE (reference sequence). The CDR3 region has the DNA TGTGCCAGCAGCACGGACAGGGAGCCCACAGATACGCAGTATTTT. Amino acids: CASSTDREPTDTQYF.

This clone came up a few times. The genes are TRBV7-3 and TRBJ2-7; D is perhaps TRBD2 (6 bases). The CDR3 has 13 amino acids. Trimming removed 5 bases from V and 5 bases from J, with 13 bases in between. Germline V gene sequence: CDR1 SGHTA, CDR2 FQGTGA. The DNA for the CDR3 is TGTGCCAGCAGCCCGGACGGGAGTCACGAGCAGTACTTC. Its protein is CASSPDGSHEQYF.

This clone was picked up one time. The chain is built from TRBV18 and TRBJ1-4; 8 bases agree with TRBD1. CDR1 KGHSH and CDR2 LQKENI come from the germline V gene. The length of the CDR3 is 19 residues. V lost 8 bases, J lost 0 bases, and 17 bases stayed unmatched. The CDR3 protein is CASPTARDRKDATNEKLFF. Written as DNA, the CDR3 is TGTGCCAGCCCCACCGCAAGGGACAGGAAAGATGCAACTAATGAAAAACTGTTTTTT.

The chain is built from TRBV7-2 and TRBJ1-4; possibly TRBD1 for D (6 bases). From germline, CDR1 is SGHTA and CDR2 FQGNSA. V lost 4 bases and J 5 bases, leaving 11 bases between the germline ends. This CDR3 comprises 14 residues. CDR3 protein: CASSSRGRNEKLFF. In DNA form, the CDR3 reads TGTGCCAGCAGCTCCAGGGGAAGGAATGAAAAACTGTTTTTT.

The chain carries TRBV27 and TRBJ2-1; no firm D call. The CDR3 length is 14 residues. Germline V lookup: CDR1 MNHEY, CDR2 SMNVEV (reference sequence). V lost 4 bases and J lost 0, with 7 bases in between. The CDR3 loop is CASSSRSSYNEQFF. The CDR3 nucleotides are TGTGCCAGCAGTTCTAGGAGCTCCTACAATGAGCAGTTCTTC.

This clone appeared a single time. The chain uses TRBV14 and TRBJ2-5; D gene uncertain. V gave up 1 base and J gave up 5 bases, with 14 bases separating them. The V gene's germline CDR1 is SGHDN and CDR2 FVKESK. The CDR3 has 15 amino acids. In DNA, the CDR3 is TGTGCCAGCAGCCAAGTGACGTCCATGCGGGAGACCCAGTACTTC. This sequence encodes CASSQVTSMRETQYF.

This clone came up once. V and J are TRBV9 and TRBJ1-2; no firm D call. Trimming cost V 1 base and J 8 bases, with 15 bases left between them. The germline gives CDR1 SGDLS, CDR2 YYNGEE. The CDR3 has 14 residues. CDR3 DNA: TGTGCCAGCAGCGTAACGTCGTATGTGGGCGGCTACACCTTC. It translates to CASSVTSYVGGYTF.

The J gene is TRBJ2-3, the V gene TRBV2, with D hard to call. In germline, CDR1 is SNHLY, CDR2 FYNNEI. CDR3 length: 16 amino acids. V dropped 5 bases and J dropped 2 bases, with 17 bases sitting between them. CDR3 residues: CASSTPDNLDTDTQYF. The CDR3 DNA follows: TGTGCCAGCAGTACCCCCGACAACTTAGACACAGATACGCAGTATTTT.

The rearrangement links TRBV5-1 to TRBJ2-1; perhaps TRBD2 as D (5 bases). CDR1 SGHRS and CDR2 YFSETQ come from the germline V gene. Trimming removed 0 bases from V and 4 bases from J, with 11 bases in between. CDR3 size: 15 residues. This chain's CDR3 is CASSLEGVRYNEQFF. The CDR3 DNA is TGCGCCAGCAGCTTGGAGGGAGTCCGGTACAATGAGCAGTTCTTC.

The chain has TRBV19 and TRBJ1-1, with 8 bases fitting TRBD1. Per the germline V gene, CDR1 is LNHDA and CDR2 is SQIVND (reference sequence). This CDR3 has 12 amino acids. The ends lost 6 bases at V and 10 bases at J; junction bases unmatched: 7. The CDR3 here is CASSPQGASAFF. The CDR3 DNA reads as TGTGCCAGTAGCCCTCAGGGGGCGTCAGCTTTCTTT. The full variable domain, rest sourced from reference TRBV19 and TRBJ1-1, is DGGITQSPKYLFRKEGQNVTLSCEQNLNHDAMYWYRQDPGQGLRLIYYSQIVNDFQKGDIAEGYSVSREKKESFPLTVTSAQKNPTAFYLCASSPQGASAFFGQGTRLTVV.